This T cell receptor (beta chain) appears in the sequencing data of a study of EBV T-cell therapy then PD-1 blockade in nasopharyngeal carcinoma. The CDR3 totals 14 residues. V lost 0 bases and J lost 2, with 7 bases in between. Germline CDR1 and CDR2: MNHEY and SVGEGT. Repertoires were generated with immunoSEQ multiplex PCR, while TCRdb's copy carries only in-frame clones and drops some. Among roughly 20,000 clones listed, roughly 84% were seen once. Worth noting for this clone: What it binds is not known.

The treatment here: AdE1-LMPpoly-expanded autologous EBV-specific T-cell therapy followed by anti-PD-1 nivolumab. The sample was CD8+ T cells from blood, taken around day 30 from a patient whose treatment included autologous EBV-specific T cells and nivolumab. The chain links TRBV6-2 or TRBV6-3 to TRBJ2-5; no reliable D call. The source is a man aged 35 to 55 with nasopharyngeal carcinoma. The CDR3 DNA is TGTGCCAGCAGTTACTCTGAGCAACAAGAGACCCAGTACTTC. Its translation is CASSYSEQQETQYF.